The clone carrying this T cell receptor (beta chain) has more than one count but fewer than ten. Its antigen is not identified. Germline V gene data show CDR1 as SNHLY and CDR2 as FYNNEI. J lost 5 bases, V lost 6 bases, and 23 bases had no gene match. The CDR3 sequence is 20 residues long. Relapses following autologous stem cell transplantation were seen in all patients, with brentuximab vedotin exposure varying. Classification of best responses gave complete response, partial response or progressive disease. Profiling relied on immunoSEQ multiplex PCR, and the TCRdb table lists in-frame clones only, not all of them. The profile shows under 30,000 clones, approximately 70% of them singletons. This entry is derived from a study of PD-1 blockade in classical Hodgkin lymphoma. Looking at the study overall: Patients were given intravenous nivolumab, 3 mg/kg, every 2 weeks.

General observations from the study: Any patient who commenced nivolumab under 1 year after ASCT was excluded.

The chain combines TRBV2 with TRBJ2-1, with 9 positions matching TRBD1. This specimen was peripheral blood mononuclear cells (PBMCs), taken before the second cycle of nivolumab. This receptor was taken from a human donor with classical Hodgkin lymphoma. The CDR3 bases are TGTGCCAGCAGCCACCTGTTCGGTGAGACGGGACAGGGAATTAACAATGAGCAGTTCTTC. Protein: CASSHLFGETGQGINNEQFF.